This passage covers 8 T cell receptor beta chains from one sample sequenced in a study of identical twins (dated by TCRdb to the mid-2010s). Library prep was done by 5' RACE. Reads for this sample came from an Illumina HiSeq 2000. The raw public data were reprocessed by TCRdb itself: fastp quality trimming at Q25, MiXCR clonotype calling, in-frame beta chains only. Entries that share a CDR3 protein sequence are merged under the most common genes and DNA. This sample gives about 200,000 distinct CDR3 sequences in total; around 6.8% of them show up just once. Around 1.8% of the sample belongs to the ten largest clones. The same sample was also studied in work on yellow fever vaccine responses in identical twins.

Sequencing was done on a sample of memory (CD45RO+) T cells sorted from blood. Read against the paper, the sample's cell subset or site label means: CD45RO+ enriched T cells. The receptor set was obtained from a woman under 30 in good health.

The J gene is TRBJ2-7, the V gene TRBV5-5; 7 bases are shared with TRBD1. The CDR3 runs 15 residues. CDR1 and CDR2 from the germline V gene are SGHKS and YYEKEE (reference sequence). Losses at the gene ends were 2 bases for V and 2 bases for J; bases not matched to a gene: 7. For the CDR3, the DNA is TGTGCCAGCAGCTTTAGGGGGCGTGGGGCCTACGAGCAGTACTTC. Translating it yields CASSFRGRGAYEQYF. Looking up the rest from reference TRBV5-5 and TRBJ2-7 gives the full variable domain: DAGVTQSPTHLIKTRGQQVTLRCSPISGHKSVSWYQQVLGQGPQFIFQYYEKEERGRGNFPDRFSARQFPNYSSELNVNALLLGDSALYLCASSFRGRGAYEQYFGPGTRLTVT.

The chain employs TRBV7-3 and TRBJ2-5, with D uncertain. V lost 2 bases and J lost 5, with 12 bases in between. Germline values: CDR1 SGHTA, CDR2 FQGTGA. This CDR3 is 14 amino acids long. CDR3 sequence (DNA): TGTGCCAGCAGCTTAGCTGGGTCGAGGGAGACCCAGTACTTC. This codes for CASSLAGSRETQYF.

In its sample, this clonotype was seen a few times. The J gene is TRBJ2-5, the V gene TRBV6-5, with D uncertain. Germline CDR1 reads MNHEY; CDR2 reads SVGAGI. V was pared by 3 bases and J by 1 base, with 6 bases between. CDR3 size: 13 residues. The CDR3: CASSYSIQETQYF. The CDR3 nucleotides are TGTGCCAGCAGTTATAGTATCCAAGAGACCCAGTACTTC.

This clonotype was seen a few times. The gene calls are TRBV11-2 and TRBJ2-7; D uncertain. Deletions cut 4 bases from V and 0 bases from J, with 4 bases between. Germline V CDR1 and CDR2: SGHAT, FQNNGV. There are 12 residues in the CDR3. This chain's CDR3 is CASSSYSYEQYF. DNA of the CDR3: TGTGCCAGCAGCTCCTACTCCTACGAGCAGTACTTC. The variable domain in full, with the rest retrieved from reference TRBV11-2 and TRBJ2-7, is EAGVAQSPRYKIIEKRQSVAFWCNPISGHATLYWYQQILGQGPKLLIQFQNNGVVDDSQLPKDRFSAERLKGVDSTLKIQPAKLEDSAVYLCASSSYSYEQYFGPGTRLTVT.

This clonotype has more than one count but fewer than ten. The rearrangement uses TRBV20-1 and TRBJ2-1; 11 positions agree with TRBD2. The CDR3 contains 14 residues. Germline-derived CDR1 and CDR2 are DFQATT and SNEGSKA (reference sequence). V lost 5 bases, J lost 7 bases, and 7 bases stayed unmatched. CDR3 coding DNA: TGCAGTGCTCCGTCTAGCGGGGGGTTAAATGAGCAGTTCTTC. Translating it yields CSAPSSGGLNEQFF.

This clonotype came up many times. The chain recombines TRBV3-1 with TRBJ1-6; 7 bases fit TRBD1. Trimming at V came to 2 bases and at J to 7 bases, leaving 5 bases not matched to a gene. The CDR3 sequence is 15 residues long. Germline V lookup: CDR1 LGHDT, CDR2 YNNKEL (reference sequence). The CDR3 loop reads CASSQLDRANSPLHF. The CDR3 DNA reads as TGTGCCAGCAGCCAACTTGACAGGGCCAATTCACCCCTCCACTTT.

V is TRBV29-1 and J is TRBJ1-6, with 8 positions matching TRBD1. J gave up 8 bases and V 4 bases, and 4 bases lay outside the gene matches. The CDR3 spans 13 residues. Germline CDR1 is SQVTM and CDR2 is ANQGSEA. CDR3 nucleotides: TGCAGCGTTGGACAGGGGAGTGATTCACCCCTCCACTTT. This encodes CSVGQGSDSPLHF.

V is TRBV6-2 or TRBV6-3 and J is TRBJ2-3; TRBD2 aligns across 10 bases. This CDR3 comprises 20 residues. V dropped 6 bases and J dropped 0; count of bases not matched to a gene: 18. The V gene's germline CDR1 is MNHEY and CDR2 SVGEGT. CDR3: CASSFPISRTSGFSTDTQYF. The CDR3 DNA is TGTGCCAGCAGCTTCCCGATTTCCAGGACTAGCGGCTTTAGCACAGATACGCAGTATTTT.